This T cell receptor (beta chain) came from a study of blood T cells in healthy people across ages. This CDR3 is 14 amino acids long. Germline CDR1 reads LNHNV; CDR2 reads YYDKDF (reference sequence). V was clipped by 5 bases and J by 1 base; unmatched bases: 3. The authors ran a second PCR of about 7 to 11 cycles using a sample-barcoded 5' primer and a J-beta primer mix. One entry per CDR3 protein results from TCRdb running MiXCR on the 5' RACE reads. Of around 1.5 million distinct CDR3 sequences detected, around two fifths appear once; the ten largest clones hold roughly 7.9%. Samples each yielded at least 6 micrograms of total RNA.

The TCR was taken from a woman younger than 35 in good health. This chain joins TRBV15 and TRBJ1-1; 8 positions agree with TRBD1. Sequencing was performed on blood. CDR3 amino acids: CATSSDRGNTEAFF. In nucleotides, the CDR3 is TGTGCCACCAGCTCCGACAGGGGGAACACTGAAGCTTTCTTT. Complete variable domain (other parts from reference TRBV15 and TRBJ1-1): DAMVIQNPRYQVTQFGKPVTLSCSQTLNHNVMYWYQQKSSQAPKLLFHYYDKDFNNEADTPDNFQSRRPNTSFCFLDIRSPGLGDTAMYLCATSSDRGNTEAFFGQGTRLTVV.